The sample holds a few counts of the clone carrying this TCR beta chain. What it recognizes is unknown. Since all of the isolated RNA was reverse transcribed, expressed TCRB transcripts were what got sequenced. The repertoire was sequenced with immunoSEQ multiplex PCR; TCRdb's copy has only in-frame clones and lacks some. The table records under 200,000 clones, around a tenth of them present only once. The sample is drawn from a study of beta chain features in type 1 diabetes. Study context: Across the samples, 107,917,701 sorted cells were examined in total.

Study results and caveats: In the patient group, naive, central memory and Treg TCRB repertoires seemed more alike than in the healthy donor group. Significant though moderate, a shortening of TCRB CDR3s appeared in all four CD4+ subsets of Type 1 diabetes patients.

Trimming cost V 4 bases and J 1 base, with 7 bases left between them. The CDR3 has 13 residues. CDR1 SGHTA and CDR2 FQGTGA come from the germline V gene. The source material was central memory CD4+ T cells from blood. The TCR was taken from a man between 25 and 39 years old with type 1 diabetes. The J gene is TRBJ1-1, the V gene TRBV7-3, with unresolved D. The CDR3 DNA is TGTGCCAGCAGCTACAGTAGGAACACTGAAGCTTTCTTT. As protein: CASSYSRNTEAFF.